The 7 T cell receptor beta chains presented below share a single source sample, sequenced in a study of cytomegalovirus exposure and HLA in healthy donors. The PCR made use of 60 Vbeta and 13 Jbeta primers. The table came from immunoSEQ multiplex PCR; TCRdb's copy has only in-frame clones and leaves some out. The sample lists some 150,000 clones, roughly 80% occurring once. The sequencing input was PBMCs. These receptors originate from a human donor in good health.

This rearrangement joins TRBV4-3 to TRBJ2-2; TRBD1 aligns across 10 bases. Per the germline V gene, CDR1 is LGHNA and CDR2 is YSLEER. This CDR3 region has 17 residues. Germline trimming cut 1 base from V and 4 bases from J; bases unmatched to any gene: 6. CDR3 coding DNA: TGCGCCAGCAGCCAAGCCGCCCGGGACAGGGGCACCGGGGAGCTGTTTTTT. Its translation: CASSQAARDRGTGELFF.

The chain links TRBV9 to TRBJ2-1; D is ambiguous. V was clipped by 0 bases and J by 3 bases, with 13 bases between them. In germline, CDR1 is SGDLS, CDR2 YYNGEE. CDR3 length: 16 amino acids. The CDR3 reads CASSVVATNVYNEQFF. For the CDR3, the DNA is TGTGCCAGCAGCGTAGTTGCTACGAATGTCTACAATGAGCAGTTCTTC.

The DNA of the CDR3 is TGCGCCAGCAGTCAACTGAGACCCGGGTGTCCTAACACTGAAGCTTTCTTT. As protein: CASSQLRPGCPNTEAFF. The chain uses TRBV23-1 and TRBJ1-1; no clear D gene. TRBV23-1 is noted as an ORF with a role that remains uncertain. Trimming pared 2 bases from V and 2 bases from J, leaving 18 bases between. This CDR3 comprises 17 residues.

This chain links TRBV7-2 with TRBJ2-7; TRBD1 matches 9 bases. CDR3 size: 15 residues. V gave up 4 bases and J gave up 3 bases; unmatched junction bases: 7. The germline V gene encodes CDR1 SGHTA and CDR2 FQGNSA. Written as DNA, the CDR3 is TGTGCCAGCAGCTGGCAGGGGACAGGGAGCTACGAGCAGTACTTC. It specifies CASSWQGTGSYEQYF.

Concerning this clone: The identical CDR3 is also encoded by other nucleotide sequences in the sample. V is TRBV28 and J is TRBJ1-5; D is possibly TRBD1 (5 bases). This CDR3 contains 14 residues. CDR1 and CDR2 (germline): MDHEN, SYDVKM. V was shortened by 6 bases and J by 4 bases, with 13 bases between the two germline ends. CDR3 in amino acids: CASSPRGGNQPQHF. DNA for the CDR3: TGTGCCAGCAGCCCAAGGGGTGGGAATCAGCCCCAGCATTTT.

The V gene is TRBV19, the J gene TRBJ2-7; maybe TRBD1 (5 bases). Germline CDR1 is LNHDA and CDR2 is SQIVND (reference sequence). The CDR3 is made up of 14 amino acids. The V end lost 3 bases, the J end lost 3 bases, and 12 bases lay between the germline ends. The CDR3: CASSIRTPDYEQYF. The CDR3 DNA reads TGTGCCAGTAGTATTAGGACACCCGACTACGAGCAGTACTTC.

This clone has just one count. The chain uses TRBV2 and TRBJ1-5, with D uncertain. CDR3 length equals 13 residues. Germline CDR1 is SNHLY and CDR2 is FYNNEI. The V end was cut by 5 bases, the J end by 5 bases, with 10 bases between. In DNA form, the CDR3 reads TGTGCCAGCAGTCGTAACAGAGATCAGCCCCAGCATTTT. This translates into CASSRNRDQPQHF.